This T cell receptor (beta chain) was captured in a study of a mutant IDH1 vaccine in newly diagnosed glioma. Overall study context: Commencement of vaccination occurred 4-6 weeks following radiotherapy alone, or concurrently with temozolomide cycles.

Germline values: CDR1 SGHTA, CDR2 FQGNSA. Germline trimming cut 3 bases from V and 7 bases from J; bases unmatched to any gene: 9. The CDR3 runs to 14 residues. On this clone itself: The antigen remains undetermined.

Assay: immunoSEQ multiplex PCR; the TCRdb copy retains only in-frame clones and omits some. The sample lists 70,000 or so clones, 85% to 90% occurring once. Time point specified: week 35, safety follow-up. Vaccine doses each comprised 300 ug of mutant IDH1 20-mer peptide, with topical imiquimod. The clonotype comes from a man between 25 and 39 years old with glioma. This specimen consisted of PBMCs, obtained from a glioma patient whose treatment included an IDH1 peptide vaccine. The chain recombines TRBV7-2 with TRBJ2-7, with TRBD2 matching 7 bases. The CDR3 is CASSFGAGDREQYF. DNA of the CDR3: TGTGCCAGCAGCTTCGGGGCGGGAGATCGTGAGCAGTACTTC.